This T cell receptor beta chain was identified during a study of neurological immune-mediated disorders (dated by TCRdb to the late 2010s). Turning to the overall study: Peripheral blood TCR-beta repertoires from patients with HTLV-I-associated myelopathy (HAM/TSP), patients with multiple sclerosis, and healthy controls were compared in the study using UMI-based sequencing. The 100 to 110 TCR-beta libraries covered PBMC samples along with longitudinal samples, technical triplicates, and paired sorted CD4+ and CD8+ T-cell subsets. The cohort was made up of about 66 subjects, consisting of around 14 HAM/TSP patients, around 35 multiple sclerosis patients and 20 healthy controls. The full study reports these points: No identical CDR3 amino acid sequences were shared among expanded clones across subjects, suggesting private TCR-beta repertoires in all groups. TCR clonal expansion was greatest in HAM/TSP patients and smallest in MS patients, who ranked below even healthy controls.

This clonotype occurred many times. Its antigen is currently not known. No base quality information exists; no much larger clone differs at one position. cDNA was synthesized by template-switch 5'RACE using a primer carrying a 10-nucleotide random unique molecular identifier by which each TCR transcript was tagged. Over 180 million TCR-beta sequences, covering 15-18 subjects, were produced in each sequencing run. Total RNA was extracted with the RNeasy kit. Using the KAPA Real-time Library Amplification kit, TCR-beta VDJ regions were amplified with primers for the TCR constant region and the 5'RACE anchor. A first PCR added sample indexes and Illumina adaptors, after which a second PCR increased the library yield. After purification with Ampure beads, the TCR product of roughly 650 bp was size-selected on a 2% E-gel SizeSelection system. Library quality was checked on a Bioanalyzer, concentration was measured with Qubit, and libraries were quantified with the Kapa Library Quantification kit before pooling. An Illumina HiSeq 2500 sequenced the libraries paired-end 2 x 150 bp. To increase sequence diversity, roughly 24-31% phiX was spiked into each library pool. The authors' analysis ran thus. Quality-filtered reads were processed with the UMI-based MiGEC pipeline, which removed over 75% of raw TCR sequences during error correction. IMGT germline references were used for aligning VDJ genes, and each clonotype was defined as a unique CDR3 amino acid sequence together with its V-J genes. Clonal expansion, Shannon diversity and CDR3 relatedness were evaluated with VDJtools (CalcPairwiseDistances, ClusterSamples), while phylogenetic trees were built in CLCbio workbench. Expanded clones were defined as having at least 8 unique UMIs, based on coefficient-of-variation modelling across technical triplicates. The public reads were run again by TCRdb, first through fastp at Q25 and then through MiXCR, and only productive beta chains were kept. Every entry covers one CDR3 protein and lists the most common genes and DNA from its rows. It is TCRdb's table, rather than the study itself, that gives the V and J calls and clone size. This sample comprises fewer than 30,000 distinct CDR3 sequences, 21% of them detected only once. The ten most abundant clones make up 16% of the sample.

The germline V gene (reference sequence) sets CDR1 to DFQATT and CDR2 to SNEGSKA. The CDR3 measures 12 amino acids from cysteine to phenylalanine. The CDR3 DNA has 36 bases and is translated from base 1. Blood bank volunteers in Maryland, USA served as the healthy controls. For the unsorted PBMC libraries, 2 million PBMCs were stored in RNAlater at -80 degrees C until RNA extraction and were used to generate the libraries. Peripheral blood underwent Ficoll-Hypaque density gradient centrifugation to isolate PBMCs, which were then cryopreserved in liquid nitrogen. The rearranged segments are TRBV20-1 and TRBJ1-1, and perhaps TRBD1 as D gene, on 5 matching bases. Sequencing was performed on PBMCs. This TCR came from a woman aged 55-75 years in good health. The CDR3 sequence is CRGTGMGTEAFF. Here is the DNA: TGCAGAGGGACGGGAATGGGGACTGAAGCTTTCTTT.